This T cell receptor (beta chain) was sequenced for a study of shared clonotypes between healthy human individuals. Study-wide findings and caveats: In a few donors, about 5% of naive CD4 clonotypes appeared in common. Among non-shared clonotypes, generation probabilities were lower than among those shared by all four donors.

The CDR3 runs 14 residues. The V gene lost 6 bases and the J gene lost 0 bases, with 12 bases spanning the gap. Germline loops: CDR1 LGHNA, CDR2 YNFKEQ. As for this clone: Antigen unknown.

Sequencing used immunoSEQ multiplex PCR; TCRdb keeps in-frame clones, though not all of them. The repertoire includes approximately 720,000 clones, about 78% of them detected once, and about 2% sits in the top ten. CD45RA+ naive and CD45RA-negative memory subsets were separated from CD4+ cells. Sequenced: memory CD4+ T cells sorted from blood. As for subset: CD45RA-negative fraction. This chain joins TRBV4-2 and TRBJ2-7; no reliable D call. This receptor was identified in a woman between 25 and 40 years old in good health. The CDR3 loop reads CASRRSFNSYEQYF. DNA for the CDR3: TGTGCCAGCAGGCGGAGTTTTAACTCCTACGAGCAGTACTTC.